This T cell receptor (beta chain) comes out of a study of T cells in Graves' hyperthyroidism and ophthalmopathy. Findings and limits, study-wide: Patients with ophthalmopathy were separated from those with stable hyperthyroidism by a 13 V-J model. Researchers found most expanded thyroid clonotypes above 0.001 in blood as well.

At least ten counts were recorded for this clonotype. Its antigen is unknown. RNA transcripts were the template for amplifying TCR beta CDR3 regions. The HTBI set primed first-round TCR CDR3 RT-PCR. MiXCR, run by TCRdb on the multiplex PCR reads, gives a single entry per CDR3 protein. The data contain 500,000 or so distinct CDR3 sequences, 15% to 20% of them singletons. Exclusions: uncontrolled infection, other autoimmune disease, pregnancy, lactation. Clinical symptoms, serum thyroxine, TRAb, thyroid ultrasound and orbital computed tomography informed diagnoses. Per the germline V gene, CDR1 is DFQATT and CDR2 is SNEGSKA (reference sequence). The V end was cut by 4 bases, the J end by 4 bases, with 10 bases between. The CDR3 contains 12 residues.

The sequence was collected from a woman aged 18-29 years with Graves' ophthalmopathy. The sequenced material came from blood. The chain links TRBV20-1 to TRBJ2-5, with D perhaps matching TRBD2 (5 bases). The CDR3 sequence is CSAKRSGETQYF. CDR3 sequence (DNA): TGCAGTGCTAAAAGGAGCGGAGAGACCCAGTACTTC.